The text below deals with one TCR beta chain. The clone's antigen remains unknown. No base qualities exist here, and no much larger clone lies one base off it. Healthy HIV-negative adults with no recently reported acute infections or vaccinations were included as donors. All donors were Caucasian adults living in Nashville, Tennessee, USA. CD4+ T cells were enriched by magnetic negative selection; naive cells were then positively selected on CD45RA, and the negative fraction formed the memory subset. Blood was obtained by leukapheresis, after which PBMCs were separated by Ficoll-Histopaque density gradient centrifugation and cryopreserved in liquid nitrogen vapor phase. Purity and quantity of every magnetically sorted T cell population were checked by analytical flow cytometry. Each sorted fraction had its genomic DNA isolated and then quantified by UV absorbance on a Nanodrop 2000c. TCR CDR3 regions were amplified from genomic DNA by multiplex PCR using the deep immunoSEQ assay. Extracted genomic DNA from each cell subset was spread evenly across all wells of several immunoSEQ 96-well plates, with each plate serving as a replicate. For sorted subsets, each replicate PCR was loaded with approximately 200 ng genomic DNA, equivalent to 30,000 or so T cell genomes. Purified libraries were quantified with a Qubit 3.0 fluorometer, sized on a Bioanalyzer 2100, and re-quantified with the KAPA Library Quantification kit. A separate single-read 150-cycle Illumina NextSeq 550 flow cell was used to sequence each immunoSEQ 96-well plate. Concerning the study's data processing: Because only junctional sequences without quality scores were contained in the immunoSEQ output, filtering matching that applied to full-length reads could not be performed. To assign V/J genes and CDR3, sequences were annotated against IMGT germline references using PyIR, a Python wrapper for IgBLAST v1.9. Reads were filtered out if the reads had weak V/J assignments (E-value above 1e-6), no CDR3, stop codons, out-of-frame junctions, or ambiguous translated residues. V3J clonotypes were defined by identical inferred V gene, J gene, and CDR3 amino acid sequence. The percentage overlap between two repertoires was calculated by dividing the number of shared unique clonotypes by the size of the smaller repertoire. RTK rarefaction, the Chao1 estimator, and Recon v2.1 estimates of unobserved clonotypes were used to assess repertoire richness. For all TCRbeta clonotypes obtained by the gDNA method from a handful of donors, generation probabilities were computed with OLGA. Held by TCRdb, this immuneACCESS table contains in-frame sequences only and omits some clones. Under half of the omission traces to an unresolved V gene where checked; the cause of the rest is unknown. The V and J calls and clone size come from that table; D and trimming were worked out from the DNA. This sample comprises about 2.3 million clones, over 90% of them detected only once. The ten top clones hold about 0.41% of the sample.

V is reduced by 2 bases and J by 7 bases, leaving a spacing of 8 bases between them. Measured from the cysteine to the phenylalanine, the CDR3 is 13 residues long. Here the CDR3 DNA is all that survives: 39 bases in frame from base 1. CDR1 and CDR2, looked up from the germline V gene, are MDHEN and SYDVKM. The sample originates from a study of shared clonotypes between healthy human individuals (dated by TCRdb to 2019 to 2021). Describing the broader study: The cohort included three men and a couple of women between 18 and 49 years of age. For each donor, three plates each were used for CD4 naive and CD4 memory, two plates were used for CD8 naive, and one plate was used for CD8 memory. The study deeply sequenced blood TCR repertoires of five healthy adults to estimate repertoire size and the extent of clonotype sharing between individuals. Different laboratories and diverse techniques were used to prepare libraries and sequence TCR repertoires, to increase sequencing depth and limit assay-specific biases. Between about 0.9 and 9 billion PBMCs per donor were obtained by leukapheresis. What the study reported, not specific to this receptor: Based on pairwise subsampling, the degree of clonotype sharing among donors was expected to be affected by sequencing depth. Sharing across a handful of donors was observed for around 5% of naive CD4, over 3% of naive CD8, over 2% of memory CD4, and roughly 0.43% of memory CD8 clonotypes. Compared with non-shared clonotypes, the clonotypes found in all four sorted-subset donors had higher generation probabilities. Incomplete sequencing was indicated by rarefaction of sorted-subset datasets, despite the large sequencing depth. Naive subsets generally had larger estimated clonotype richness than memory subsets. Sampling was restricted to blood, and TCR repertoires in tissues likely differ from the TCR repertoires found in blood. The genetic and exposure-history diversity represented was limited by the small number of donors.

The chain is assembled from TRBV28 and TRBJ2-2; the D gene remains uncertain. The specimen was naive CD4+ T cells from PBMCs. Sample cell subset or site, as interpreted from the label and publication: CD45RA+ positively selected. The source is a man younger than 35 in good health. Some clones in this sample may be carry-over from other donors' samples. The DNA is as follows: TGTGCCAGCAGTTTAGGGCCGGTCGGGGAGCTGTTTTTT. This yields the protein CASSLGPVGELFF.